The 2 T cell receptor beta chains listed next were all sequenced from one sample in a study of PD-1 blockade in mismatch repair-deficient tumors (dated by TCRdb to between 2016 and 2019). The library was made by the immunoSEQ multiplex PCR assay. TCRdb re-hosts the immuneACCESS table, in-frame sequences only. Its copies lack some clones; in the studies checked, an unresolved V gene accounts for under half of them, and the cause for the rest is not known. Across this sample there are approximately 100,000 clones, with under 90% seen only once. The ten largest account for 6.3% of the sample. Sequenced material: peripheral blood, taken approximately 35 weeks after starting pembrolizumab. Receptors originate from an adult with mismatch repair-deficient cancer.

The V and J genes are TRBV10-2 and TRBJ2-7; D not resolved. The CDR3 contains 13 residues. V was pared by 8 bases and J by 5 bases, with 16 bases between. Germline loops: CDR1 WSHSY, CDR2 SAAADI. The CDR3 loop reads CASWAKEENEQYF. The CDR3 bases are TGCGCCAGCTGGGCAAAAGAAGAAAACGAGCAGTACTTC.

The V and J genes are TRBV6-5 and TRBJ2-1; D remains unclear. Trimming took 4 bases from V and 8 from J, leaving 18 bases between them. Germline loops: CDR1 MNHEY, CDR2 SVGAGI. The CDR3 sequence is 15 residues long. CDR3 sequence: CASSSPGPNRDEQFF. The CDR3 DNA sequence: TGTGCCAGCAGTTCCCCGGGCCCAAACCGGGATGAGCAGTTCTTC.